This is a list of T cell receptor beta chains from one sample in a study of shared clonotypes between healthy human individuals. Method: immunoSEQ multiplex PCR; TCRdb's copy keeps in-frame clones and lacks some. The table has 2,500,000 or so clones, just under 95% seen once. The sequenced sample was naive CD4+ T cells from PBMCs. The source of these receptors is a man younger than 35 in good health. Some clones in this sample may be carry-over from other donors' samples. CDR3s include the opening cysteine and the closing phenylalanine or tryptophan. A D gene is named only where the DNA matches it firmly. Size values are once, few and many counts, or a class for expanded clones, and some rows have none.

D: .
size: .
V: TRBV27
J: TRBJ2-7
DNA: TGTGCCAGCAGTCGACTAGTTTCCGACGAGCAGTACTTC
CDR3: CASSRLVSDEQYF

D: .
size: .
V: TRBV5-8
J: TRBJ1-2
DNA: TGTGCCAGCATTGGTGGACGGTATGGCTACACCTTC
CDR3: CASIGGRYGYTF

D: .
size: .
V: TRBV5-1
J: TRBJ2-5
DNA: TGCGCCAGCAGCTTGGGGACAATCCAAGAGACCCAGTACTTC
CDR3: CASSLGTIQETQYF

D: TRBD1
size: .
V: TRBV7-8
J: TRBJ2-7
DNA: TGTGCCAGCAGCTTGAAGAGGACAGGCCTAACCTACGAGCAGTACTTC
CDR3: CASSLKRTGLTYEQYF

D: TRBD1
size: once
V: TRBV29-1
J: TRBJ2-5
DNA: TGCAGCCTTCGGACAGGGAAAAAGACCCAGTACTTC
CDR3: CSLRTGKKTQYF

D: .
size: once
V: TRBV6-1
J: TRBJ1-5
DNA: TGTGCCAGCAGTGAAGTCGACCCGGTCTATCAGCCCCAGCATTTT
CDR3: CASSEVDPVYQPQHF

D: TRBD1
size: .
V: TRBV5-1
J: TRBJ1-1
DNA: TGCGCCAGCAGCTTGGTTACAGGGGGAAACACTGAAGCTTTCTTT
CDR3: CASSLVTGGNTEAFF

D: TRBD1
size: .
V: TRBV27
J: TRBJ2-2
DNA: TGTGCCAGCAGTATTCCCGGGACAGGGGGCACCGGGGAGCTGTTTTTT
CDR3: CASSIPGTGGTGELFF

D: TRBD2
size: .
V: TRBV7-9
J: TRBJ2-1
DNA: TGTGCCAGCAGCTTACGCTTAGCGGGAGGTTTAGGAGAGCAGTTCTTC
CDR3: CASSLRLAGGLGEQFF

D: .
size: .
V: TRBV5-6
J: TRBJ1-1
DNA: TGTGCCAGCAGCTTGGTCAGAGGTACTGGAGCTTTCTTT
CDR3: CASSLVRGTGAFF

D: .
size: .
V: TRBV6-1
J: TRBJ2-5
DNA: TGTGCCAGCAGTGATAAACCCGGGACCCTGAGGGGGACCCAGTACTTC
CDR3: CASSDKPGTLRGTQYF

D: .
size: .
V: TRBV11-2
J: TRBJ2-1
DNA: TGTGCCAGCACCGCCCTAGCTGGAAGTTACAATGAGCAGTTCTTC
CDR3: CASTALAGSYNEQFF

D: TRBD1
size: .
V: TRBV6-1
J: TRBJ1-5
DNA: TGTGCCAGCAGTGAAAAGGGGGCGTATAGCAATCAGCCCCAGCATTTT
CDR3: CASSEKGAYSNQPQHF

D: .
size: .
V: TRBV19
J: TRBJ2-1
DNA: TGTGCCAGTAGTCGTAGGACAGCGTACAATGAGCAGTTCTTC
CDR3: CASSRRTAYNEQFF

D: .
size: .
V: TRBV4-3
J: TRBJ2-7
DNA: TGCGCCAGCAGCCTCGGTCGGGAGCAGTACTTC
CDR3: CASSLGREQYF

D: .
size: .
V: TRBV14
J: TRBJ2-3
DNA: TGTGCCAGCAGCCAGTCCTCAAGCAATACGCAGTATTTT
CDR3: CASSQSSSNTQYF

D: .
size: .
V: TRBV11-2
J: TRBJ1-1
DNA: TGTGCCAGCAGCTTAGTTCGTCAGGGTGGGGACACTGAAGCTTTCTTT
CDR3: CASSLVRQGGDTEAFF

D: .
size: .
V: TRBV28
J: TRBJ1-6
DNA: TGTGCCAGCGGTAGAGGAGGTTCGCACTCACCCCTCCACTTT
CDR3: CASGRGGSHSPLHF

D: .
size: once
V: TRBV10-3
J: TRBJ2-3
DNA: TGTGCCATCAGTGATGGCAGGGCATCGGATACGCAGTATTTT
CDR3: CAISDGRASDTQYF

D: TRBD2
size: .
V: TRBV7-9
J: TRBJ2-2
DNA: TGTGCCAGCAGCTTAGCGTGGGCTAGCGGGAACACCGGGGAGCTGTTTTTT
CDR3: CASSLAWASGNTGELFF

D: TRBD1
size: few
V: TRBV4-1
J: TRBJ1-5
DNA: TGCGCCAGCAGGAGAGGGACAGGGAACAATCAGCCCCAGCATTTT
CDR3: CASRRGTGNNQPQHF

D: .
size: .
V: TRBV5-1
J: TRBJ2-2
DNA: TGCGCCAGCAGGTGGGGGCCGGGGAGCCCGACCGGGGAGCTGTTTTTT
CDR3: CASRWGPGSPTGELFF

D: .
size: .
V: TRBV25-1
J: TRBJ2-7
DNA: TGTGCCAGCAGGCACAACAGCTACGAGCAGTACTTC
CDR3: CASRHNSYEQYF

D: .
size: .
V: TRBV19
J: TRBJ1-1
DNA: TGTGCCAGTAGCACCGGGAGCCAGGGGAACACTGAAGCTTTCTTT
CDR3: CASSTGSQGNTEAFF

D: .
size: .
V: TRBV27
J: TRBJ1-2
DNA: TGTGCCAGCAATCGGGACACCTCCTATGGCTACACCTTC
CDR3: CASNRDTSYGYTF

D: TRBD2
size: .
V: TRBV6-1
J: TRBJ2-1
DNA: TGTGCCAGCAGTCCCCGAGGGAGGGTCCAGGATGAGCAGTTCTTC
CDR3: CASSPRGRVQDEQFF

D: TRBD1
size: .
V: TRBV5-6
J: TRBJ2-3
DNA: TGTGCCAGCAGCCCTACTCAGGGACAGGGGATGGGAAGAGATACGCAGTATTTT
CDR3: CASSPTQGQGMGRDTQYF

D: TRBD1
size: .
V: TRBV27
J: TRBJ2-2
DNA: TGTGCCAGCAGTTCGGGACAGCCGAGGACCGGGGAGCTGTTTTTT
CDR3: CASSSGQPRTGELFF

D: .
size: few
V: TRBV25-1
J: TRBJ1-1
DNA: TGTGCCAGCCGCCCGGGGTCGAACACTGAAGCTTTCTTT
CDR3: CASRPGSNTEAFF

D: .
size: .
V: TRBV9
J: TRBJ2-1
DNA: TGTGCCAGCAGCGTAGCTACCCGGCACAATGAGCAGTTCTTC
CDR3: CASSVATRHNEQFF

D: .
size: .
V: TRBV11-2
J: TRBJ1-1
DNA: TGTGCCAGCAGCTCTCAAGTCCTGAACACTGAAGCTTTCTTT
CDR3: CASSSQVLNTEAFF

D: .
size: .
V: TRBV27
J: TRBJ2-5
DNA: TGTGCCAGCAGTTTATGGGGACGGAACCAAGAGACCCAGTACTTC
CDR3: CASSLWGRNQETQYF

D: .
size: .
V: TRBV7-8
J: TRBJ1-4
DNA: TGTGCCAGCAGCTTAGGGGGCCTAATGGGGGAAAAACTGTTTTTT
CDR3: CASSLGGLMGEKLFF

D: .
size: few
V: TRBV30
J: TRBJ1-3
DNA: TGTGCCTCACGGACGGCCTCCTCTGGAAACACCATATATTTT
CDR3: CASRTASSGNTIYF

D: .
size: few
V: TRBV2
J: TRBJ1-5
DNA: TGTGCCAGCAGTACCTATAGCAATCAGCCCCAGCATTTT
CDR3: CASSTYSNQPQHF

D: .
size: .
V: TRBV5-1
J: TRBJ2-1
DNA: TGCGCCAGCAGCACTTCTTTAACGGGAGTCTTTAATGAGCAGTTCTTC
CDR3: CASSTSLTGVFNEQFF

D: .
size: .
V: TRBV6-4
J: TRBJ2-5
DNA: TGTGCCAGCAGTCCCACCGCCGGACAGCGTGTGGAGACCCAGTACTTC
CDR3: CASSPTAGQRVETQYF

D: .
size: .
V: TRBV15
J: TRBJ1-1
DNA: TGTGCCACCAGCAGAGAACAGGGTGGCTCTGAAGCTTTCTTT
CDR3: CATSREQGGSEAFF

D: .
size: once
V: TRBV7-2
J: TRBJ2-5
DNA: TGTGCCAGCAGCTTGGCCGGGACGGTCTACTTC
CDR3: CASSLAGTVYF

D: .
size: .
V: TRBV27
J: TRBJ1-4
DNA: TGTGCCAGCGGGTACACCCCGGGACTTGGGCTTAATGAAAAACTGTTTTTT
CDR3: CASGYTPGLGLNEKLFF

D: TRBD2
size: .
V: TRBV7-3
J: TRBJ2-3
DNA: TGTGCCAGCAGCTTAACGGCTAGCGGGAGAACAGATACGCAGTATTTT
CDR3: CASSLTASGRTDTQYF

D: .
size: .
V: TRBV29-1
J: TRBJ1-5
DNA: TGCAGCGTACCGGGGGATGGCGGTCAGCCCCAGCATTTT
CDR3: CSVPGDGGQPQHF

D: .
size: .
V: TRBV14
J: TRBJ1-3
DNA: TGTGCCAGCAGCCAAGGTCACCGGAGCTCTGGAAACACCATATATTTT
CDR3: CASSQGHRSSGNTIYF

D: TRBD1
size: .
V: TRBV28
J: TRBJ1-2
DNA: TGTGCCAGCCGACAGGGGGCGCGCTATGGCTACACCTTC
CDR3: CASRQGARYGYTF

D: TRBD2
size: once
V: TRBV5-1
J: TRBJ2-1
DNA: TGCGCCAGCAGCAGAGGACTAGCGGAGGACAATGAGCAGTTCTTC
CDR3: CASSRGLAEDNEQFF

D: .
size: .
V: TRBV19
J: TRBJ2-5
DNA: TGTGCCAGCGGGACTCATACGGAGACCCAGTACTTC
CDR3: CASGTHTETQYF

D: TRBD1
size: once
V: TRBV6-1
J: TRBJ2-7
DNA: TGTGCCAGCAGGGGACAGGGGGGCGCTTTCTACGAGCAGTACTTC
CDR3: CASRGQGGAFYEQYF

D: .
size: .
V: TRBV2
J: TRBJ1-4
DNA: TGTGCCAGCGGGCGGACCGAGGGGTCTAATGAAAAACTGTTTTTT
CDR3: CASGRTEGSNEKLFF

D: .
size: .
V: TRBV19
J: TRBJ1-5
DNA: TGTGCCAGTAGTATTAACAGCGGCGGTCAGCCCCAGCATTTT
CDR3: CASSINSGGQPQHF

D: TRBD2
size: .
V: TRBV14
J: TRBJ2-2
DNA: TGTGCCAGCAGTTCCCACGGGAGGACGAACACCGGGGAGCTGTTTTTT
CDR3: CASSSHGRTNTGELFF

D: TRBD1
size: .
V: TRBV2
J: TRBJ2-2
DNA: TGTGCCGGACAGGGCACCGGGGAGCTGTTTTTT
CDR3: CAGQGTGELFF

D: TRBD1
size: .
V: TRBV10-3
J: TRBJ2-7
DNA: TGTGCCACTGGGGACAGGTTCTACGAGCAGTACTTC
CDR3: CATGDRFYEQYF

D: .
size: .
V: TRBV30
J: TRBJ1-6
DNA: TGTGCCTGGAGGGAAGGTACCTTGTCACCCCTCCACTTT
CDR3: CAWREGTLSPLHF

D: .
size: once
V: TRBV19
J: TRBJ1-5
DNA: TGTGCCAGTAGTTTTTCGGGGAAAACTCAGCCCCAGCATTTT
CDR3: CASSFSGKTQPQHF

D: .
size: .
V: TRBV28
J: TRBJ2-7
DNA: TGTGCCAGCAGTTTCGGGATCAGCTCCTACGAGCAGTACTTC
CDR3: CASSFGISSYEQYF

D: .
size: .
V: TRBV6-6
J: TRBJ1-5
DNA: TGTGCCAGCAGTTACTCCGTCACGGCCCAGCATTTT
CDR3: CASSYSVTAQHF

D: .
size: .
V: TRBV28
J: TRBJ1-1
DNA: TGTGCCAGCAGTCACAGGGATAACACTGAAGCTTTCTTT
CDR3: CASSHRDNTEAFF

D: TRBD2
size: .
V: TRBV28
J: TRBJ2-5
DNA: TGTGCCAGCGGAGGGGCGGGAGGTCTAGAGACCCAGTACTTC
CDR3: CASGGAGGLETQYF